This T cell receptor beta chain comes out of a study of blood T cell repertoires in COVID-19. Overall study: The origin of the acute and convalescent COVID-19 samples was the United States, Italy and Spain. PBMCs, B-cell-depleted T cells, or T cells provided the cDNA or gDNA that made up the material.

CDR3 length: 15 residues. V lost 7 bases, J lost 0 bases, and 13 bases lay in between. CDR1 SGHTA and CDR2 FQGNSA come from the germline V gene. Original processing methods: The authors estimated nucleated cell counts from reference gene primer amplification. Repertoires were generated with immunoSEQ multiplex PCR, while TCRdb's copy carries only in-frame clones and drops some. That table gives V, J and clone size, and the DNA gave D and trimming. The table lists over 55,000 clones, around 82% of them singletons. This clone was observed once. Specimen: peripheral blood. This TCR derives from a man in his forties or fifties with active COVID-19. The chain combines TRBV7-2 with TRBJ1-5; D remains ambiguous. CDR3 in DNA: TGTGCCAGCAACAAGGAGACTTATAGCAATCAGCCCCAGCATTTT. It codes for CASNKETYSNQPQHF.